This T cell receptor (beta chain) stems from a study of shared clonotypes between healthy human individuals. Study-wide background: A couple of women and a few men aged 18 to 49 made up the donors. Study-wide results and caveats: Few donors restricted represented genetic and exposure-history diversity.

Deep was the level used in running the assay. Clones were read by immunoSEQ multiplex PCR, and TCRdb kept only the in-frame ones, dropping some. Among about 470,000 clones listed, roughly 77% were seen once. V shed 5 bases and J shed 5 bases, with 12 bases lying between them. This CDR3 contains 12 residues. Germline V lookup: CDR1 SQVTM, CDR2 ANQGSEA. A note on this clone: Its antigen is undetermined.

The chain has TRBV29-1 and TRBJ1-2, with D tentatively TRBD1 (5 bases). This TCR was sampled from a woman aged 35 to 49 in good health. Some clones in this sample may be carry-over from other donors' samples. The sequencing sample was made of PBMCs. DNA of the CDR3: TGCAGCGTTTCCGGGGGGAAATATGGCTACACCTTC. Its translation is CSVSGGKYGYTF.